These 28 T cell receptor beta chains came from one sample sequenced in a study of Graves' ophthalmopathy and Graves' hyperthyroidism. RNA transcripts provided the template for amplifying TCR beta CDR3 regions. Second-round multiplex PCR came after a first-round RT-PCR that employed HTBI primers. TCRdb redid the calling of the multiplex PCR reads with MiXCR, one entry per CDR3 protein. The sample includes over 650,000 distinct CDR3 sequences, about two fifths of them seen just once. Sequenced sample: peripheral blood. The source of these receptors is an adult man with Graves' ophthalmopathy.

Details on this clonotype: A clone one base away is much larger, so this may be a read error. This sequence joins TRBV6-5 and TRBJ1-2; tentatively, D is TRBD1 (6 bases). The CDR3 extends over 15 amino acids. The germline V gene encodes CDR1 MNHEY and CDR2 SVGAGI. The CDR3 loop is CAGSYSIGGDKGYTF. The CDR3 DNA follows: TGTGCCGGCAGTTACTCGATCGGGGGCGATAAAGGCTACACCTTC.

In DNA form, the CDR3 reads TGCAGTGCTAGACCCCCCACACAGGGTCGGTGGTCGGACACTGAAGCTTTCTTT. As protein: CSARPPTQGRWSDTEAFF. The gene calls are TRBV20-1 and TRBJ1-1, with D perhaps TRBD1 (6 bases). CDR3 size: 18 residues. Germline V CDR1 and CDR2: DFQATT, SNEGSKA (reference sequence). The V end lost 2 bases, the J end lost 3 bases, and 25 bases lay between the germline ends.

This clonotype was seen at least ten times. The CDR3 here is CSAATSGNYEQYF. As DNA, the CDR3 is TGCAGCGCCGCGACTAGCGGGAACTACGAGCAGTACTTC. The V call is TRBV29-1, the J call TRBJ2-7, with 11 bases identical to TRBD2. The junction had 5 bases not matched to a gene; V was cut back by 7 bases and J by 3 bases. The CDR3 spans 13 residues. Germline V gene data show CDR1 as SQVTM and CDR2 as ANQGSEA.

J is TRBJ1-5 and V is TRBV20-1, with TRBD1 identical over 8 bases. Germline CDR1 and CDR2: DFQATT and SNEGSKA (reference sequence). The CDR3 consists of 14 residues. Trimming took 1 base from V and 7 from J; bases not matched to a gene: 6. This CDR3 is CSARVQGAGQPQHF. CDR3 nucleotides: TGCAGTGCTAGAGTGCAGGGGGCAGGACAGCCCCAGCATTTT.

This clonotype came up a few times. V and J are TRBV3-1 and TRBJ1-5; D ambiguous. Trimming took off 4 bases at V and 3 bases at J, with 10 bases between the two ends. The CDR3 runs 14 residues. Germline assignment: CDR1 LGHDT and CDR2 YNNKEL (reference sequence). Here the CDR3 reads CASSPPGYNQPQHF. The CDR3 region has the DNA TGTGCCAGCAGCCCCCCGGGGTACAATCAGCCCCAGCATTTT.

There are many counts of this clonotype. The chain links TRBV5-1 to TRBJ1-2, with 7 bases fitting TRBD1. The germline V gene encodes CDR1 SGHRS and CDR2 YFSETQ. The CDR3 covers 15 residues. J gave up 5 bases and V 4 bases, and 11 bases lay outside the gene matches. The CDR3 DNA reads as TGCGCCAGCAGCGACCGGGACAGCAGCGAATATGGCTACACCTTC. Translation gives CASSDRDSSEYGYTF.

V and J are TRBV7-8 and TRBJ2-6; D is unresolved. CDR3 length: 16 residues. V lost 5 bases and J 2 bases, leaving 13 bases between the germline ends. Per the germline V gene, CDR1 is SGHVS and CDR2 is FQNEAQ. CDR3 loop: CASSVDVGAGANVLTF. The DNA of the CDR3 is TGTGCCAGCAGCGTTGATGTCGGAGCTGGGGCCAACGTCCTGACTTTC.

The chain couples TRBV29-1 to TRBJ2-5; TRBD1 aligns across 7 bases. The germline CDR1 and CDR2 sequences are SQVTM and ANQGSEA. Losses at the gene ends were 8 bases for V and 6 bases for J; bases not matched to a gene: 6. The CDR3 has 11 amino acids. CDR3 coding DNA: TGCAGCTTTACAGGGGAGCAGACCCAGTACTTC. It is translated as CSFTGEQTQYF. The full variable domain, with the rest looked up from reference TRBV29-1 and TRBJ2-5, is SAVISQKPSRDICQRGTSLTIQCQVDSQVTMMFWYRQQPGQSLTLIATANQGSEATYESGFVIDKFPISRPNLTFSTLTVSNMSPEDSSIYLCSFTGEQTQYFGPGTRLLVL.

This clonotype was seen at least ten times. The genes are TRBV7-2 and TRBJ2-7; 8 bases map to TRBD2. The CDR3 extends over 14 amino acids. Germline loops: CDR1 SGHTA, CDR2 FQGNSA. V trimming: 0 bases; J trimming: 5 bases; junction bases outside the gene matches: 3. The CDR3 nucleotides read TGTGCCAGCAGCTTAGCGGGACTAGTCAACGAGCAGTACTTC. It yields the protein CASSLAGLVNEQYF. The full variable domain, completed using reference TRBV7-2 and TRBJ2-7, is GAGVSQSPSNKVTEKGKDVELRCDPISGHTALYWYRQSLGQGLEFLIYFQGNSAPDKSGLPSDRFSAERTGGSVSTLTIQRTQQEDSAVYLCASSLAGLVNEQYFGPGTRLTVT.

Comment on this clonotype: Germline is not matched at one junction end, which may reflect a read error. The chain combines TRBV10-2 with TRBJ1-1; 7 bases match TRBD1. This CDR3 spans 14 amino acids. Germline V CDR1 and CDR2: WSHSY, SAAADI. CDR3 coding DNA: TGTGCCAGCTACAGGGGCGATGGGAACACTGAAGCTTTCTTT. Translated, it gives CASYRGDGNTEAFF.

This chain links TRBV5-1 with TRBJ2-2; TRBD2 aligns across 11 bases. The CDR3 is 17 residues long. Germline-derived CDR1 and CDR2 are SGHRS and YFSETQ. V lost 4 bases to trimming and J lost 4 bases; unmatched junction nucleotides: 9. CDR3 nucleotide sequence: TGCGCCAGCAGCCCGAGACTAGCGGGACCGGTCACCGGGGAGCTGTTTTTT. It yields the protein CASSPRLAGPVTGELFF.

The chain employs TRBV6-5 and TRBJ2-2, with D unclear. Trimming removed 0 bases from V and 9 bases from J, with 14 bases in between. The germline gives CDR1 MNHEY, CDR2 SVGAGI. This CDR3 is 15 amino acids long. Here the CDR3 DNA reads TGTGCCAGCAGTTACTCGACGGGTGGTTCGAGGGAGCTGTTTTTT. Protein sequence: CASSYSTGGSRELFF.

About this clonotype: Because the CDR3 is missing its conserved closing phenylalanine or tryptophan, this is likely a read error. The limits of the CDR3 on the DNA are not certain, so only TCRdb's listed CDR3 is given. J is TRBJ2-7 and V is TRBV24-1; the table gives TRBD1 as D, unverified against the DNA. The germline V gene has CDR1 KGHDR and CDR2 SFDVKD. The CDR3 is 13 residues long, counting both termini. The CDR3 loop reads CATSDSSGQGGSE.

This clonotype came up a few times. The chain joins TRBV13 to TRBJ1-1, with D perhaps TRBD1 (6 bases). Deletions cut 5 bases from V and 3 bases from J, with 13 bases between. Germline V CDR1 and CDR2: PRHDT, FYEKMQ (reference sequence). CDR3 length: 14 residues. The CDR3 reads CASSPRGPDTEAFF. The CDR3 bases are TGTGCCAGCAGCCCCCGGGGGCCGGACACTGAAGCTTTCTTT. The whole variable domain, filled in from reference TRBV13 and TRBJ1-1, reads AAGVIQSPRHLIKEKRETATLKCYPIPRHDTVYWYQQGPGQDPQFLISFYEKMQSDKGSIPDRFSAQQFSDYHSELNMSSLELGDSALYFCASSPRGPDTEAFFGQGTRLTVV.

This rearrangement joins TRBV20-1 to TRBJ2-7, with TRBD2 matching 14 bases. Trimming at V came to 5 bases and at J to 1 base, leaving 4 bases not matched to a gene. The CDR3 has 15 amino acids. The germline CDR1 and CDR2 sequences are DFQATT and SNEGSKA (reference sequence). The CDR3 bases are TGCAGTGCTGGGACTAGCGGGGGAGTTTCCTACGAGCAGTACTTC. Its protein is CSAGTSGGVSYEQYF.

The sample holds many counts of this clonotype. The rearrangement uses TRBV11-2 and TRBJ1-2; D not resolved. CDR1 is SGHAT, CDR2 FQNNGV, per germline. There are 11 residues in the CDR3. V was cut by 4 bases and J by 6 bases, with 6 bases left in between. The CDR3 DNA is TGTGCCAGCAGCTCCGGGGATGGCTACACCTTC. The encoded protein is CASSSGDGYTF.

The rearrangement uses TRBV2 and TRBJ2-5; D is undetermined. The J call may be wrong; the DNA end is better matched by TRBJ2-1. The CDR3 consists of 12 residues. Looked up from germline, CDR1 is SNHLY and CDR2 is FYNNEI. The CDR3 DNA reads TGTGCCAGCAGTGAAAGGTTTATTGAGCAGTTCTTC. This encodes CASSERFIEQFF.

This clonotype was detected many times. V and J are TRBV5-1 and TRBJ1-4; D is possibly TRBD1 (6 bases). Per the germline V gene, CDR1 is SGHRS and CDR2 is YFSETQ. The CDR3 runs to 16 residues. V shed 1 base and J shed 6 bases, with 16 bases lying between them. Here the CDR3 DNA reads TGCGCCAGCAGCTTGCAGGGGCGCGGGATTCATGAAAAACTGTTTTTT. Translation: CASSLQGRGIHEKLFF. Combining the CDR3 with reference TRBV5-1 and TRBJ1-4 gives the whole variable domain KAGVTQTPRYLIKTRGQQVTLSCSPISGHRSVSWYQQTPGQGLQFLFEYFSETQRNKGNFPGRFSGRQFSNSRSEMNVSTLELGDSALYLCASSLQGRGIHEKLFFGSGTQLSVL.

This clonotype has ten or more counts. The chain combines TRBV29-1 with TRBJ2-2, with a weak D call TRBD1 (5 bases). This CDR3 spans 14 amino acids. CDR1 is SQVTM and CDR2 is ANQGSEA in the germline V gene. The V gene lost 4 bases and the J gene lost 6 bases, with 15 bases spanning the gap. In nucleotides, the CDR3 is TGCAGCGTTGGTATGGGGCGATCGGCCGGGGAGCTGTTTTTT. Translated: CSVGMGRSAGELFF.

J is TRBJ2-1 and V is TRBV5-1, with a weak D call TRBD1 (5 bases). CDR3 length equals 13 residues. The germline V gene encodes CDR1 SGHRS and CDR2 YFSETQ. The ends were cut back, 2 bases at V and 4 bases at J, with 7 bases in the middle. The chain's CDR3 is CASSFQGYNEQFF. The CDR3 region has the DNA TGCGCCAGCAGCTTTCAGGGATACAATGAGCAGTTCTTC.

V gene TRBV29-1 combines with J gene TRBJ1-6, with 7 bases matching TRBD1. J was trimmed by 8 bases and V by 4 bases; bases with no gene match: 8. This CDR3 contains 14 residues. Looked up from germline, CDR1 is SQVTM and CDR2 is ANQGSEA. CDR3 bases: TGCAGCGTTGGCAGGGGGGGATGGGATTCACCCCTCCACTTT. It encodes CSVGRGGWDSPLHF.

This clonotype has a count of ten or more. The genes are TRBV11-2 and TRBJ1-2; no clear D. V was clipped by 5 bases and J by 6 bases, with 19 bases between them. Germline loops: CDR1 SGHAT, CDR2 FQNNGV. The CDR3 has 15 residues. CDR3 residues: CASSLLLSGFDGYTF. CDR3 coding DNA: TGTGCCAGCAGCCTTCTGCTGTCGGGGTTCGATGGCTACACCTTC.

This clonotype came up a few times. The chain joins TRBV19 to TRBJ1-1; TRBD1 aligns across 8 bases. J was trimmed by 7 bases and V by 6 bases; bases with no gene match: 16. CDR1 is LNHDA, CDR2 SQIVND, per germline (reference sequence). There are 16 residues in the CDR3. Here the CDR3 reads CASRPGGQVPGGEAFF. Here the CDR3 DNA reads TGTGCCAGTAGGCCTGGGGGACAGGTTCCAGGAGGTGAAGCTTTCTTT.

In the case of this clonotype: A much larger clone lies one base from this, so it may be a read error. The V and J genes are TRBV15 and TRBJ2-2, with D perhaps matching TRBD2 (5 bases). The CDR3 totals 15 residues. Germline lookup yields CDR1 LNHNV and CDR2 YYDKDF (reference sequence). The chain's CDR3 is CATSGSRLNTGKLFF. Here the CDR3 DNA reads TGTGCCACCAGCGGGTCTCGTTTGAACACCGGGAAGCTGTTTTTT. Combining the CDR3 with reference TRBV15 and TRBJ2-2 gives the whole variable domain DAMVIQNPRYQVTQFGKPVTLSCSQTLNHNVMYWYQQKSSQAPKLLFHYYDKDFNNEADTPDNFQSRRPNTSFCFLDIRSPGLGDTAMYLCATSGSRLNTGKLFFGEGSRLTVL.

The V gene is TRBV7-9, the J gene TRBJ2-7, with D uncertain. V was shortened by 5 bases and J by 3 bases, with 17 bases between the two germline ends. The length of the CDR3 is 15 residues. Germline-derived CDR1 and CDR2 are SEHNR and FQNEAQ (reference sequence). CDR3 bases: TGTGCCAGCAGCCCATCCCCCGGATTACACTACGAGCAGTACTTC. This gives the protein CASSPSPGLHYEQYF.

The CDR3 here is CASSLAAITSGSYF. For the CDR3, the DNA is TGTGCCAGCAGCTTGGCGGCGATAACTAGCGGATCCTACTTC. The chain links TRBV12-3 or TRBV12-4 to TRBJ2-7; 8 positions match TRBD2. Trimming at V came to 6 bases and at J to 13 bases, leaving 17 bases not matched to a gene. CDR3 size: 14 residues.

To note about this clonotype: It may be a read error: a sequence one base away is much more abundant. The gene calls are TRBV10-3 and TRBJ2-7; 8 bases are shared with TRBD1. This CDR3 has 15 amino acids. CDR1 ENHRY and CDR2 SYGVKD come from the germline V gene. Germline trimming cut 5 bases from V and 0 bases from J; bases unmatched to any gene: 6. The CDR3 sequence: CAISPRGLGSYEQYF. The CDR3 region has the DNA TGTGCCATCAGTCCCAGGGGGCTCGGCTCCTACGAGCAGTACTTC.

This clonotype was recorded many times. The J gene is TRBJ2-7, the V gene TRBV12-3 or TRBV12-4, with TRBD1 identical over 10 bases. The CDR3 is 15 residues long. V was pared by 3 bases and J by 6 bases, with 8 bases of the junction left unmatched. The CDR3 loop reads CASSFGSGTGVEQYF. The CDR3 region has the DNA TGTGCCAGCAGTTTCGGTTCCGGGACAGGGGTCGAGCAGTACTTC.